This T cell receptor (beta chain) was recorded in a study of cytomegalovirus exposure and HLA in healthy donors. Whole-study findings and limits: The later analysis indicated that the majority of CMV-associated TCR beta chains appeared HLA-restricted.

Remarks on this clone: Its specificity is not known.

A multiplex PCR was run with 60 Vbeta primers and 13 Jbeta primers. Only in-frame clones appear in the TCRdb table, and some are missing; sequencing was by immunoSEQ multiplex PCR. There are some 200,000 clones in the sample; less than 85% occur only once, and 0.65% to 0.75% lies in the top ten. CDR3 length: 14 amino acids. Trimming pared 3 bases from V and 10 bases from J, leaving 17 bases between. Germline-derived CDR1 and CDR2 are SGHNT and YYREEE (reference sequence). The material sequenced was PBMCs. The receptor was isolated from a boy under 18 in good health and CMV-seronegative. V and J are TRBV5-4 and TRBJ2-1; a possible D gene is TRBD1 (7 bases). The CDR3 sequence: CASSWGPGDSEQFF. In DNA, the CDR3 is TGTGCCAGCAGCTGGGGGCCGGGGGACAGCGAGCAGTTCTTC.